One and the same sample provided the 30 T cell receptor beta chains below, sequenced in a study of blood T cell repertoires in COVID-19. This table comes from immunoSEQ multiplex PCR, and its TCRdb copy is limited to in-frame clones, with some not included. This sample has approximately 210,000 clones, with approximately 85% found just once. The sequenced sample consisted of peripheral blood. The receptors come from a woman aged 45-60 years with active or convalescent COVID-19.

V and J are TRBV9 and TRBJ2-1; D remains ambiguous. This CDR3 region has 16 residues. V lost 3 bases to trimming and J lost 0 bases, with 13 bases between them. Germline CDR1 reads SGDLS; CDR2 reads YYNGEE. DNA for the CDR3: TGTGCCAGCAGCGCTCAGGCGTCCCTCTCCTACAATGAGCAGTTCTTC. Protein sequence: CASSAQASLSYNEQFF.

The chain joins TRBV29-1 to TRBJ1-1; D is perhaps TRBD1 (5 bases). The CDR3 is 13 amino acids. Trimming removed 3 bases from V and 1 base from J, with 9 bases in between. Germline V gene lookup returns CDR1 SQVTM and CDR2 ANQGSEA. CDR3 bases: TGCAGCGTTGAGATGACAGCGAACACTGAAGCTTTCTTT. It yields the protein CSVEMTANTEAFF.

The V call is TRBV6-4, the J call TRBJ2-1; 7 bases align to TRBD2. The germline V gene has CDR1 MRHNA and CDR2 SNTAGT. The length of the CDR3 is 16 residues. The trim removed 0 bases at V and 5 bases at J, leaving 7 bases unmatched. Written as DNA, the CDR3 is TGTGCCAGCAGTGACTCGATAGCGGGCGGGCACAATGAGCAGTTCTTC. Translated, it gives CASSDSIAGGHNEQFF.

CDR3 residues: CASGPGSTDTQYF. The CDR3 DNA is TGTGCCAGCGGTCCAGGGAGCACAGATACGCAGTATTTT. The V call is TRBV6-4, the J call TRBJ2-3; D perhaps matches TRBD1 (5 bases). CDR1 MRHNA and CDR2 SNTAGT come from the germline V gene. This CDR3 has 13 residues. V gave up 8 bases and J gave up 0 bases, with 9 bases separating them.

This chain joins TRBV6-5 and TRBJ2-2, with 10 nucleotides matching TRBD2. Per germline, CDR1 MNHEY and CDR2 SVGAGI. The CDR3 spans 14 residues. Trimming took 6 bases from V and 7 from J; bases not matched to a gene: 5. CDR3 nucleotides: TGTGCCAGCAGGCCCGGGACTAGCGTCGGGGAGCTGTTTTTT. It specifies CASRPGTSVGELFF.

CDR3 coding DNA: TGTGCCAGCAGTTCAAGGACAGGGAACAATGAGCAGTTCTTC. Residues: CASSSRTGNNEQFF. The chain employs TRBV2 and TRBJ2-1; TRBD1 matches at 8 bases. The CDR3 contains 14 residues. The junction had 5 bases not matched to a gene; V was cut back by 5 bases and J by 5 bases. The germline V gene has CDR1 SNHLY and CDR2 FYNNEI.

The rearrangement joins TRBV6-4 to TRBJ1-5, with a weak D call TRBD1 (5 bases). The ends were cut back, 8 bases at V and 0 bases at J, with 14 bases in the middle. Germline CDR1 reads MRHNA; CDR2 reads SNTAGT. The CDR3 covers 15 residues. In DNA, the CDR3 is TGTGCCAGCTCTGTGGAGGGGCTTAGCAATCAGCCCCAGCATTTT. Translating gives CASSVEGLSNQPQHF.

V usage is TRBV19 and J usage is TRBJ2-3; 7 bases line up with TRBD1. V trimming: 4 bases; J trimming: 0 bases; junction bases outside the gene matches: 4. Germline CDR1 LNHDA, CDR2 SQIVND (reference sequence). The CDR3 covers 15 residues. CDR3: CASSTRQGSTDTQYF. The CDR3 DNA is TGTGCCAGTAGTACCAGACAGGGTAGCACAGATACGCAGTATTTT.

The chain is built from TRBV5-4 and TRBJ2-1; TRBD2 matches at 8 bases. Germline CDR1 reads SGHNT; CDR2 reads YYREEE (reference sequence). With V trimmed by 4 bases and J by 5 bases, 14 bases remained unmatched. The CDR3 length is 17 residues. CDR3 sequence reads: CASSAPPAGGVDNEQFF. The CDR3 nucleotides read TGTGCCAGCAGCGCGCCCCCCGCCGGGGGGGTAGACAATGAGCAGTTCTTC.

This clone appeared once. CDR3: CASSLGLAGALTDTQYF. CDR3 nucleotides: TGCGCCAGCAGCTTGGGACTAGCGGGGGCCCTCACAGATACGCAGTATTTT. J is TRBJ2-3 and V is TRBV5-1; TRBD2 matches 12 bases. The junction had 4 bases not matched to a gene; V was cut back by 0 bases and J by 2 bases. This CDR3 contains 17 residues. Germline CDR1 and CDR2: SGHRS and YFSETQ.

The chain has TRBV12-3 or TRBV12-4 and TRBJ1-5, with D unclear. Trimming removed 4 bases from V and 4 bases from J, with 8 bases in between. The CDR3 is made up of 13 amino acids. The DNA for the CDR3 is TGTGCCAGCAGTTCCAACATAAATCAGCCCCAGCATTTT. As protein: CASSSNINQPQHF.

The rearrangement uses TRBV5-6 and TRBJ2-1, with TRBD2 as a possible D gene (5 bases). Germline V gives CDR1 SGHDT, CDR2 YYEEEE. Trimming removed 10 bases from V and 7 bases from J, with 15 bases in between. CDR3 length: 12 amino acids. CDR3 DNA: TGTGCCTCCAGGCGAAGGAGGAATGAGCAGTTCTTC. This encodes CASRRRRNEQFF.

The chain joins TRBV5-1 to TRBJ2-5, with D perhaps matching TRBD2 (8 bases). The germline V gene has CDR1 SGHRS and CDR2 YFSETQ. Trimming removed 4 bases from V and 10 bases from J, with 23 bases in between. CDR3 length: 15 amino acids. The CDR3 region is CASSPVGDSRGGQYF. The CDR3 DNA reads as TGCGCCAGCAGCCCGGTCGGGGACAGCCGGGGGGGCCAGTACTTC.

J is TRBJ1-2 and V is TRBV29-1; TRBD1 might be the D (6 bases). This CDR3 has 13 amino acids. CDR1 is SQVTM and CDR2 is ANQGSEA in the germline V gene. Trimming removed 4 bases at V and 1 base at J, with 10 bases between. The CDR3 coding sequence is TGCAGCGTTGGAGGGGGACATAACTATGGCTACACCTTC. Translation: CSVGGGHNYGYTF.

The chain has TRBV24-1 and TRBJ2-1; tentatively, D is TRBD1 (6 bases). Per germline, CDR1 KGHDR and CDR2 SFDVKD. The germline V and J ends were trimmed by 5 bases and 1 base, with 14 bases remaining between them. This CDR3 spans 16 amino acids. The CDR3 reads CATSGPGDGSYNEQFF. The CDR3, as DNA: TGTGCCACCAGTGGGCCAGGGGACGGGTCCTACAATGAGCAGTTCTTC.

This chain uses TRBV29-1 with TRBJ1-3; 7 positions match TRBD1. With 1 base clipped from V and 4 bases from J, the junction kept 7 bases outside the gene matches. CDR1 SQVTM and CDR2 ANQGSEA come from the germline V gene. CDR3 length: 15 amino acids. DNA of the CDR3: TGCAGCGTTGAAGGCCCGACAGGGATGGGAAACACCATATATTTT. This translates into CSVEGPTGMGNTIYF.

The J gene is TRBJ1-4, the V gene TRBV14; D is unresolved. Germline V lookup: CDR1 SGHDN, CDR2 FVKESK. V was cut by 0 bases and J by 7 bases, with 15 bases left in between. CDR3 size: 16 residues. CDR3 DNA sequence: TGTGCCAGCAGCCAAGACCAACTCGGGTCCCGTGAAAAACTGTTTTTT. Protein product: CASSQDQLGSREKLFF.

The sample holds a few counts of this clone. This chain connects TRBV6-5 to TRBJ1-2; no firm D call. Trimming pared 2 bases from V and 5 bases from J, leaving 12 bases between. Germline CDR1 and CDR2: MNHEY and SVGAGI. The CDR3 runs 14 residues. Here the CDR3 DNA reads TGTGCCAGCAGTTACGGCCCGGGAATGTATGGCTACACCTTC. Translated, it gives CASSYGPGMYGYTF.

The chain's CDR3 is CASSWDRAGTEAFF. The CDR3 DNA is TGCGCCAGCAGCTGGGACAGGGCCGGGACTGAAGCTTTCTTT. The chain joins TRBV5-1 to TRBJ1-1, with 9 bases fitting TRBD1. V gave up 3 bases and J gave up 5 bases; unmatched junction bases: 5. The CDR3 has 14 residues. Germline CDR1 and CDR2: SGHRS and YFSETQ.

The genes are TRBV10-3 and TRBJ2-3; TRBD2 is a possible D gene (5 bases). There are 11 residues in the CDR3. The V gene's germline CDR1 is ENHRY and CDR2 SYGVKD. V gave up 8 bases and J gave up 6 bases, with 9 bases separating them. Here the CDR3 reads CAIGERDTQYF. CDR3 nucleotide sequence: TGTGCCATCGGAGAGCGGGATACGCAGTATTTT.

The chain has TRBV18 and TRBJ1-1; no firm D call. The germline V and J ends were trimmed by 6 bases and 8 bases, with 19 bases remaining between them. The CDR3 runs to 14 residues. Germline V gene lookup returns CDR1 KGHSH and CDR2 LQKENI. CDR3 amino acids: CASSPYRGQSEAFF. CDR3 nucleotide sequence: TGTGCCAGCTCGCCCTACAGAGGGCAGTCCGAAGCTTTCTTT.

The sample holds one count of this clone. The V and J genes are TRBV19 and TRBJ2-4; D may be TRBD2 (5 bases). CDR3 size: 19 residues. Germline CDR1 is LNHDA and CDR2 is SQIVND (reference sequence). Deletions cut 6 bases from V and 0 bases from J, with 24 bases between. CDR3 sequence reads: CASRPPPGSIPKAKNIQYF. DNA for the CDR3: TGTGCCAGTAGACCTCCGCCGGGATCGATACCTAAAGCCAAAAACATTCAGTACTTC.

The chain combines TRBV4-2 with TRBJ2-2; the match to TRBD2 covers 7 bases. Trimming removed 4 bases from V and 4 bases from J; junction bases left unmatched: 9. CDR3 size: 16 residues. Germline CDR1 LGHNA, CDR2 YNFKEQ. The CDR3 reads CASSPNGGGATGELFF. CDR3 sequence (DNA): TGTGCCAGCAGCCCCAACGGGGGAGGGGCCACCGGGGAGCTGTTTTTT.

With respect to this clone: Other nucleotide sequences from this sample produce the same CDR3. The chain employs TRBV5-1 and TRBJ1-2; 8 bases are shared with TRBD1. CDR1 and CDR2 from the germline V gene are SGHRS and YFSETQ. The CDR3 consists of 13 residues. Trimming took 0 bases from V and 7 from J; bases not matched to a gene: 2. CDR3 region: CASSLGQGPGYTF. The CDR3 region has the DNA TGCGCCAGCAGCTTGGGACAGGGGCCTGGCTACACCTTC.

This chain links TRBV5-1 with TRBJ1-2; possible D gene TRBD1, 6 bases. The CDR3 has 15 residues. CDR1 and CDR2 (germline): SGHRS, YFSETQ. V was clipped by 0 bases and J by 6 bases, with 15 bases between them. The CDR3 reads CASSLAVGGAHGYTF. CDR3 DNA sequence: TGCGCCAGCAGCTTGGCGGTCGGGGGGGCCCATGGCTACACCTTC.

V gene TRBV3-1 (or the pseudogene TRBV3-2) combines with J gene TRBJ1-5; 10 bases map to TRBD1. CDR3 length equals 16 residues. V was pared by 1 base and J by 10 bases, with 10 bases of the junction left unmatched. Germline values: CDR1 LGHDT, CDR2 YNNKEL (reference sequence). In nucleotides, the CDR3 is TGTGCCAGCAGCCAAGGAAGGGGGACAGGGGTTCAACCCCAGCATTTT. Its translation: CASSQGRGTGVQPQHF.

This clone came up a few times. V gene TRBV28 combines with J gene TRBJ1-3; D unresolved. Trimming removed 7 bases at V and 2 bases at J, with 15 bases between. There are 15 residues in the CDR3. Germline V gene lookup returns CDR1 MDHEN and CDR2 SYDVKM. The chain's CDR3 is CASNRGGLTGNTIYF. CDR3 in DNA: TGTGCCAGCAACCGCGGAGGCCTTACTGGAAACACCATATATTTT.

This sequence joins TRBV5-4 and TRBJ1-6, with 8 positions matching TRBD1. Germline CDR1 reads SGHNT; CDR2 reads YYREEE (reference sequence). Trimming removed 3 bases from V and 5 bases from J; junction bases left unmatched: 10. This CDR3 comprises 17 residues. This chain's CDR3 is CASSSARDRLNNSPLHF. CDR3 DNA sequence: TGTGCCAGCAGCTCCGCACGGGACAGGCTTAATAATTCACCCCTCCACTTT.

The J gene is TRBJ2-2, the V gene TRBV6-5; D unclear. V was pared by 8 bases and J by 5 bases, with 15 bases between. In germline, CDR1 is MNHEY, CDR2 SVGAGI. This CDR3 has 14 residues. CDR3 sequence reads: CASCILTGTGELFF. The CDR3 DNA is TGTGCCAGCTGTATCCTCACTGGTACCGGGGAGCTGTTTTTT.

This clone has a handful of counts. The rearrangement joins TRBV29-1 to TRBJ1-5; D might be TRBD1 (6 bases). The CDR3 spans 13 residues. V lost 6 bases, J lost 4 bases, and 13 bases lay in between. Germline V gene data show CDR1 as SQVTM and CDR2 as ANQGSEA. The CDR3 region has the DNA TGCAGCGTAAGACAGGACCCTAATCAGCCCCAGCATTTT. It yields the protein CSVRQDPNQPQHF.